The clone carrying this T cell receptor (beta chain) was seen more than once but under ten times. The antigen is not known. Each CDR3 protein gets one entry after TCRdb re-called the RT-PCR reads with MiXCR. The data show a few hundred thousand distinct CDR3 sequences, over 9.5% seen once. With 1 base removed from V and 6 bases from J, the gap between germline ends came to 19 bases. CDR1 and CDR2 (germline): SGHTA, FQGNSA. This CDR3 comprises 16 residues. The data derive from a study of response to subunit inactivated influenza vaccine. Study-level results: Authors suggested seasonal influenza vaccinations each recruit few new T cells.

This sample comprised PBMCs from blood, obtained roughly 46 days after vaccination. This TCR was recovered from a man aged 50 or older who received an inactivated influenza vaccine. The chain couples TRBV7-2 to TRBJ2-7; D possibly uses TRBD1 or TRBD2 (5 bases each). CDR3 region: CASSLGYGRGAGEQYF. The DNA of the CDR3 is TGTGCCAGCAGCTTAGGTTACGGTAGGGGAGCCGGCGAGCAGTACTTC.